These 30 T cell receptor beta chains were all obtained from the same sample, sequenced in a study of long-term antiretroviral therapy in people with HIV. Researchers report immunoSEQ v3.0 was run at survey level. The assay was immunoSEQ multiplex PCR, and TCRdb's table has in-frame clones only and misses some. Here the sample spans about 7,800 clones, roughly four fifths being singletons. This specimen was unsorted PBMCs, taken 0.6 years before starting antiretroviral therapy. The receptors originated from a man in his forties with HIV.

The rearrangement links TRBV30 to TRBJ2-7; D is perhaps TRBD2 (7 bases). Germline assignment: CDR1 GTSNPN and CDR2 SVGIG (reference sequence). The CDR3 runs to 14 residues. Trimming left V 0 bases short and J 3 bases short, with 12 bases between. The CDR3 region has the DNA TGTGCCTGGAGTGTAGGAGGGGGGGTCTACGAGCAGTACTTC. The encoded protein is CAWSVGGGVYEQYF. Filled out from reference TRBV30 and TRBJ2-7, the complete variable domain reads SQTIHQWPATLVQPVGSPLSLECTVEGTSNPNLYWYRQAAGRGLQLLFYSVGIGQISSEVPQNLSASRPQDRQFILSSKKLLLSDSGFYLCAWSVGGGVYEQYFGPGTRLTVT.

The table lists this clone with a few counts. J is TRBJ2-3 and V is TRBV6-4, with 10 positions matching TRBD1. CDR1 and CDR2 (germline): MRHNA, SNTAGT. There are 15 residues in the CDR3. With V trimmed by 10 bases and J by 3 bases, 10 bases remained unmatched. CDR3 region: CATSPGQGLTDTQYF. The CDR3 nucleotides read TGTGCCACCTCCCCGGGACAGGGGCTTACAGATACGCAGTATTTT.

The chain combines TRBV5-4 with TRBJ1-1; the D is unclear. V lost 4 bases, J lost 1 base, and 14 bases lay in between. The CDR3 loop spans 15 amino acids. Germline loops: CDR1 SGHNT, CDR2 YYREEE (reference sequence). CDR3 protein: CASSPDILRNTEAFF. For the CDR3, the DNA is TGTGCCAGCAGCCCTGACATCCTTCGGAACACTGAAGCTTTCTTT.

The chain combines TRBV27 with TRBJ2-7; D gene ambiguous. This CDR3 has 15 residues. CDR1 and CDR2 from the germline V gene are MNHEY and SMNVEV (reference sequence). Trimming pared 5 bases from V and 1 base from J, leaving 15 bases between. The CDR3: CASSRTPGQSYEQYF. As DNA, the CDR3 is TGTGCCAGCAGTCGCACCCCCGGCCAGTCCTACGAGCAGTACTTC.

The CDR3 coding sequence is TGCAGCGTTGGAAAGGGACAGGGGAACAACTATGGCTACACCTTC. Translating it yields CSVGKGQGNNYGYTF. This chain joins TRBV29-1 and TRBJ1-2; 10 positions agree with TRBD1. This CDR3 comprises 15 residues. Germline V gives CDR1 SQVTM, CDR2 ANQGSEA. V lost 4 bases, J lost 2 bases, and 7 bases stayed unmatched.

This chain joins TRBV4-1 and TRBJ2-1; 11 bases are shared with TRBD2. The CDR3 length is 15 residues. The germline V gene has CDR1 MGHRA and CDR2 YSYEKL. V trimming: 4 bases; J trimming: 4 bases; junction bases outside the gene matches: 3. Here the CDR3 reads CASSRSGGAYNEQFF. CDR3 in DNA: TGCGCCAGCAGCCGTAGCGGGGGGGCTTACAATGAGCAGTTCTTC.

This rearrangement joins TRBV11-2 to TRBJ2-3; no definite D call. Trimming stripped 7 bases from V and 5 bases from J, with 10 bases between. There are 12 residues in the CDR3. Germline V lookup: CDR1 SGHAT, CDR2 FQNNGV. The CDR3 here is CASTPTLDTQYF. The CDR3 bases are TGTGCCAGCACCCCGACTTTAGATACGCAGTATTTT.

The chain carries TRBV7-9 and TRBJ1-5; D unclear. Trimming pared 3 bases from V and 0 bases from J, leaving 9 bases between. CDR3 size: 15 residues. CDR1 is SEHNR and CDR2 is FQNEAQ in the germline V gene (reference sequence). CDR3 amino acids: CASSFTGNSNQPQHF. The CDR3 DNA is TGTGCCAGCAGCTTCACCGGGAATAGCAATCAGCCCCAGCATTTT.

The chain joins TRBV13 to TRBJ2-1; 7 bases are a match to TRBD1. This CDR3 is 17 amino acids long. J gave up 0 bases and V 4 bases, and 9 bases lay outside the gene matches. The germline gives CDR1 PRHDT, CDR2 FYEKMQ (reference sequence). CDR3 in DNA: TGTGCCAGCAGCTCCGCGACAGGGCACGGCTCCTACAATGAGCAGTTCTTC. Translating gives CASSSATGHGSYNEQFF.

The chain employs TRBV6-4 and TRBJ2-1; possibly TRBD1 for D (6 bases). Trimming removed 4 bases from V and 8 bases from J, with 18 bases in between. This CDR3 is 15 amino acids long. Germline V CDR1 and CDR2: MRHNA, SNTAGT. The CDR3: CASSALQGRTDEQFF. CDR3 bases: TGTGCCAGCAGTGCACTACAGGGTAGGACGGATGAGCAGTTCTTC.

This clone was counted a single time. Here the CDR3 DNA reads TGTGCCTGGGGGAGTGGGGCCAACGTCCTGACTTTC. This codes for CAWGSGANVLTF. The chain employs TRBV30 and TRBJ2-6; tentatively, D is TRBD2 (5 bases). The germline V gene has CDR1 GTSNPN and CDR2 SVGIG (reference sequence). Trimming took 5 bases from V and 3 from J, leaving 5 bases between them. The CDR3 is made up of 12 amino acids.

This clone was counted a single time. The V gene is TRBV6-6, the J gene TRBJ2-1; D possibly matches TRBD1 or TRBD2 (6 bases each). Trimming stripped 5 bases from V and 8 bases from J, with 10 bases between. There are 12 residues in the CDR3. Germline values: CDR1 MNHNY, CDR2 SVGAGI (reference sequence). The CDR3 nucleotides read TGTGCCAGCAGTAACGGGGGCTATGAGCAGTTCTTC. Protein sequence: CASSNGGYEQFF.

The chain has TRBV6-4 and TRBJ2-3, with D possibly TRBD1 on 6 matching bases. This CDR3 has 15 amino acids. V was cut by 0 bases and J by 2 bases, with 9 bases left in between. Germline loops: CDR1 MRHNA, CDR2 SNTAGT. CDR3 DNA sequence: TGTGCCAGCAGTGACTCGGGACAAAACACAGATACGCAGTATTTT. This codes for CASSDSGQNTDTQYF.

The chain employs TRBV25-1 and TRBJ2-1; 8 nucleotides match TRBD2. The CDR3 spans 17 residues. J gave up 9 bases and V 4 bases, and 17 bases lay outside the gene matches. Germline V CDR1 and CDR2: MGHDK, SYGVNS. As DNA, the CDR3 is TGTGCCAGCAGTGGCCTTCTCCCGGGACTAGTTGATGCTGAGCAGTTCTTC. Its translation: CASSGLLPGLVDAEQFF.

The CDR3 coding sequence is TGCGCCAGCAGCGTAGGGAGTTCTAACTATGGCTACACCTTC. This sequence encodes CASSVGSSNYGYTF. V and J are TRBV5-1 and TRBJ1-2; D uncertain. Looked up from germline, CDR1 is SGHRS and CDR2 is YFSETQ. Trimming took 4 bases from V and 0 from J, leaving 10 bases between them. This CDR3 has 14 amino acids.

The gene calls are TRBV7-9 and TRBJ2-1; 8 bases fit TRBD2. There are 15 residues in the CDR3. Germline CDR1 and CDR2: SEHNR and FQNEAQ (reference sequence). V lost 5 bases, J lost 4 bases, and 7 bases stayed unmatched. The DNA of the CDR3 is TGTGCCAGCAGCGCGACGGGGGGGGGATACAATGAGCAGTTCTTC. Its protein is CASSATGGGYNEQFF.

The rearrangement uses TRBV29-1 and TRBJ2-1, with a tentative D call TRBD2 (5 bases). This CDR3 spans 12 amino acids. V was trimmed by 6 bases and J by 3 bases, leaving 9 bases between them. Germline-derived CDR1 and CDR2 are SQVTM and ANQGSEA. The DNA for the CDR3 is TGCAGCGTGTTAGACTACTACAATGAGCAGTTCTTC. This translates into CSVLDYYNEQFF.

This sequence joins TRBV2 and TRBJ1-6, with D unclear. This CDR3 contains 14 residues. The V and J ends lost 6 bases and 2 bases respectively, with 8 bases between them. Germline CDR1 SNHLY, CDR2 FYNNEI. CDR3 in amino acids: CASSSLAYNSPLHF. In nucleotides, the CDR3 is TGTGCCAGCAGCTCACTCGCCTATAATTCACCCCTCCACTTT.

This clone ranks as medium-sized (0.01 to 0.1%). The chain is built from TRBV7-9 and TRBJ2-1, with D perhaps given as TRBD1 or TRBD2 (5 bases each). Germline V gives CDR1 SEHNR, CDR2 FQNEAQ (reference sequence). The V gene lost 11 bases and the J gene lost 7 bases, with 21 bases spanning the gap. The CDR3 has 14 amino acids. The CDR3 DNA reads TGTGCCGCTCCCCCGCCGAGGGGCGGAAATGAGCAGTTCTTC. Translated, it gives CAAPPPRGGNEQFF.

The CDR3: CASSSGLDYEQYF. DNA of the CDR3: TGTGCCAGCAGCTCCGGACTGGACTACGAGCAGTACTTC. V usage is TRBV7-6 and J usage is TRBJ2-7; the D gene is possibly TRBD2 (5 bases). Germline assignment: CDR1 SGHVS and CDR2 FNYEAQ. The CDR3 is 13 residues long. The V and J ends lost 4 bases and 3 bases respectively, with 10 bases between them.

The V call is TRBV5-1, the J call TRBJ1-1; D remains ambiguous. Germline V gene sequence: CDR1 SGHRS, CDR2 YFSETQ. The length of the CDR3 is 14 residues. V lost 1 base, J lost 0 bases, and 7 bases lay in between. CDR3 region: CASSLLQMNTEAFF. CDR3 coding DNA: TGCGCCAGCAGCTTGTTACAGATGAACACTGAAGCTTTCTTT. The full variable domain, completed using reference TRBV5-1 and TRBJ1-1, is KAGVTQTPRYLIKTRGQQVTLSCSPISGHRSVSWYQQTPGQGLQFLFEYFSETQRNKGNFPGRFSGRQFSNSRSEMNVSTLELGDSALYLCASSLLQMNTEAFFGQGTRLTVV.

The chain uses TRBV2 and TRBJ2-3, with a weak D call TRBD2 (7 bases). This CDR3 comprises 17 residues. The germline V gene encodes CDR1 SNHLY and CDR2 FYNNEI. V shed 8 bases and J shed 1 base, with 22 bases lying between them. The CDR3 is CASHGGRGAGGTDTQYF. DNA for the CDR3: TGTGCCAGCCATGGGGGGCGCGGCGCGGGGGGCACAGATACGCAGTATTTT.

The chain joins TRBV7-9 to TRBJ2-3; D perhaps matches TRBD2 (6 bases). Germline V gives CDR1 SEHNR, CDR2 FQNEAQ (reference sequence). The CDR3 covers 15 residues. V lost 6 bases and J lost 0, with 13 bases in between. The CDR3 loop reads CASSFDGTSTDTQYF. The DNA of the CDR3 is TGTGCCAGCAGTTTCGACGGGACTAGCACAGATACGCAGTATTTT.

The DNA for the CDR3 is TGCAGCGTTTCCGCTACAGGGGGCGTCGCTGAAGCTTTCTTT. Encoded protein: CSVSATGGVAEAFF. This sequence joins TRBV29-1 and TRBJ1-1; 9 nucleotides line up with TRBD1. The CDR3 is 14 amino acids. V was clipped by 5 bases and J by 6 bases; unmatched bases: 10. The V gene's germline CDR1 is SQVTM and CDR2 ANQGSEA. Drawing the rest from reference TRBV29-1 and TRBJ1-1, the complete variable domain is SAVISQKPSRDICQRGTSLTIQCQVDSQVTMMFWYRQQPGQSLTLIATANQGSEATYESGFVIDKFPISRPNLTFSTLTVSNMSPEDSSIYLCSVSATGGVAEAFFGQGTRLTVV.

The chain recombines TRBV18 with TRBJ1-2, with D hard to call. Germline CDR1 KGHSH, CDR2 LQKENI. There are 12 residues in the CDR3. V shed 4 bases and J shed 6 bases, with 9 bases lying between them. Here the CDR3 reads CASSRWGDGYTF. The CDR3 DNA is TGTGCCAGCTCACGTTGGGGTGATGGCTACACCTTC.

CDR3 DNA: TGTGCCAGCATGCTTGTAGCGGGGACGAATGAGCAGTTCTTC. Translating gives CASMLVAGTNEQFF. V is TRBV6-5 and J is TRBJ2-1, with TRBD2 identical over 8 bases. The CDR3 totals 14 residues. Germline CDR1 reads MNHEY; CDR2 reads SVGAGI. Losses at the gene ends were 7 bases for V and 7 bases for J; bases not matched to a gene: 9.

The rearrangement joins TRBV10-1 to TRBJ2-1; D not certain. The V and J ends lost 3 bases and 0 bases respectively, with 9 bases between them. Germline V gene sequence: CDR1 WNHNN, CDR2 SYGVQD (reference sequence). CDR3 size: 15 residues. The chain's CDR3 is CASSEGRSSYNEQFF. CDR3 DNA sequence: TGCGCCAGCAGTGAAGGCCGGAGCTCCTACAATGAGCAGTTCTTC.

The chain is built from TRBV7-9 and TRBJ1-2, with D maybe TRBD1 (5 bases). CDR1 SEHNR and CDR2 FQNEAQ come from the germline V gene (reference sequence). Trimming stripped 3 bases from V and 6 bases from J, with 11 bases between. The CDR3 contains 13 residues. The CDR3 sequence: CASSLTGGDGYTF. The CDR3 DNA reads as TGTGCCAGCAGCTTGACGGGGGGGGATGGCTACACCTTC.

This chain uses TRBV11-2 with TRBJ2-3; the match to TRBD2 covers 14 bases. CDR3 length: 16 amino acids. From germline, CDR1 is SGHAT and CDR2 FQNNGV. V was pared by 8 bases and J by 4 bases, with 8 bases of the junction left unmatched. The CDR3 nucleotides are TGTGCCAGCGGGCCGACTAGCGGGGGGGCCGCAGATACGCAGTATTTT. Residues: CASGPTSGGAADTQYF.

The V and J genes are TRBV7-3 and TRBJ1-1, with a weak D call TRBD1 (5 bases). Trimming took off 2 bases at V and 4 bases at J, with 8 bases between the two ends. CDR3 size: 13 residues. CDR1 and CDR2 (germline): SGHTA, FQGTGA. The CDR3 region is CASSLGGGTEAFF. For the CDR3, the DNA is TGTGCCAGCAGCTTAGGGGGGGGCACTGAAGCTTTCTTT.